This T cell receptor beta chain was sequenced for a study of T cell responses to AZD1222 COVID-19 vaccine. The repertoire was sequenced with immunoSEQ multiplex PCR; TCRdb's copy has only in-frame clones and lacks some. The sample holds roughly 180,000 clones, approximately 90% seen once. Broader study findings: Breadth and depth of Spike-specific TCRs rose after two AZD1222 doses. Baseline testing showed seropositivity in only 5 or 6 AZD1222 recipients.

Concerning this clone itself: Its antigen is not known.

This clonotype originated in an adult who received the AZD1222 COVID-19 vaccine. Sample: peripheral blood, taken 28 days after the second AZD1222 dose.

CDR3 DNA sequence: TGTGCCAGCAGCCCCTGGCGCTACAATGAGCAGTTCTTC. This sequence encodes CASSPWRYNEQFF. J is TRBJ2-1 and V is TRBV7-2, with D unresolved. Germline lookup yields CDR1 SGHTA and CDR2 FQGNSA. There are 13 residues in the CDR3. V lost 5 bases to trimming and J lost 3 bases, with 8 bases between them.